This T cell receptor beta chain emerged from a study of control samples from healthy donors and cancer patients. The CDR3 spans 13 residues. Germline V gene lookup returns CDR1 SGHRS and CDR2 YFSETQ. V lost 3 bases and J 3 bases, leaving 7 bases between the germline ends. Generated by immunoSEQ multiplex PCR, the TCRdb table keeps only in-frame clones and is missing some. The sample records some 120,000 clones, about 90% being singletons. This chain connects TRBV5-1 to TRBJ2-1; tentatively, D is TRBD1 (5 bases). Sample: blood. The receptor was derived from a man aged 18 to 29 in good health. CDR3: CASSSDSYNEQFF. The CDR3 bases are TGCGCCAGCAGCTCTGACAGCTACAATGAGCAGTTCTTC.